A single sample is the source of the 27 T cell receptor beta chains below, sequenced in a study of a mutant IDH1 vaccine in newly diagnosed glioma (dated by TCRdb to about 2021). Per the publication, the time point label means: week 23, last vaccination. Each vaccine dose was 300 ug of a 20-mer mutant IDH1 peptide in Montanide, given subcutaneously with topical imiquimod. The antigens of these receptors remain unknown. To prepare the library, the immunoSEQ multiplex PCR assay was applied. TCRdb took over this immuneACCESS table, retaining in-frame rearrangements with V and J assigned. Such tables are incomplete; in checked studies, under half of the missing clones stem from an unresolved V gene, and the remainder is unexplained. A total of roughly 70,000 clones appear in this sample, about 80% of them only once. About an eighth of the sample is taken by the ten largest. The source material was PBMCs, sampled from a glioma patient whose treatment included an IDH1 peptide vaccine. The receptors stem from a man aged 18 to 29 with glioma.

The chain couples TRBV6-1 to TRBJ2-7; D is unclear. Germline CDR1 is MNHNS and CDR2 is SASEGT. The CDR3 is made up of 13 amino acids. V was cut by 2 bases and J by 3 bases, with 8 bases left in between. The CDR3 here is CASSETRYYEQYF. The CDR3 nucleotides read TGTGCCAGCAGTGAAACAAGGTACTACGAGCAGTACTTC.

This sequence joins TRBV4-2 and TRBJ2-1, with TRBD1 identical over 8 bases. J lost 5 bases, V lost 0 bases, and 6 bases had no gene match. Per germline, CDR1 LGHNA and CDR2 YNFKEQ. This CDR3 contains 16 residues. Here the CDR3 reads CASSQETSGGHNEQFF. Written as DNA, the CDR3 is TGTGCCAGCAGCCAAGAAACCTCAGGGGGCCACAATGAGCAGTTCTTC.

This chain connects TRBV27 to TRBJ2-1; D tentatively reads TRBD1 or TRBD2 (5 bases each). The V end lost 3 bases, the J end lost 9 bases, and 12 bases lay between the germline ends. Germline-derived CDR1 and CDR2 are MNHEY and SMNVEV (reference sequence). The CDR3 consists of 13 residues. Here the CDR3 DNA reads TGTGCCAGCAGTTTCCGGGTGAGGGGTGAGCAGTTCTTC. This translates into CASSFRVRGEQFF.

The chain couples TRBV27 to TRBJ2-1; D gene uncertain. CDR3 length: 12 residues. Between the trimmed V and J ends, which lost 3 bases and 8 bases, there was a span of 8 bases. The germline V gene encodes CDR1 MNHEY and CDR2 SMNVEV (reference sequence). The CDR3 region has the DNA TGTGCCAGCAGTTTTGGGTTTCATGAGCAGTTCTTC. Its translation: CASSFGFHEQFF.

The chain combines TRBV10-3 with TRBJ1-1, with no clear D. The CDR3 is 13 residues long. V dropped 4 bases and J dropped 1 base, with 7 bases sitting between them. Germline-derived CDR1 and CDR2 are ENHRY and SYGVKD. Here the CDR3 reads CAISVEGNTEAFF. CDR3 nucleotides: TGTGCCATCAGTGTAGAGGGGAACACTGAAGCTTTCTTT.

The genes are TRBV4-3 and TRBJ2-2; D could derive from TRBD1 or TRBD2 (5 bases each). Germline loops: CDR1 LGHNA, CDR2 YSLEER. Trimming pared 1 base from V and 5 bases from J, leaving 14 bases between. This CDR3 comprises 16 residues. In DNA form, the CDR3 reads TGCGCCAGCAGCCAAGGATCCCAGGGACGGACCGGGGAGCTGTTTTTT. It specifies CASSQGSQGRTGELFF.

The chain has TRBV27 and TRBJ1-2; D is possibly TRBD1 (5 bases). The germline gives CDR1 MNHEY, CDR2 SMNVEV (reference sequence). The V end lost 8 bases, the J end lost 6 bases, and 13 bases lay between the germline ends. This CDR3 is built from 12 residues. CDR3 in DNA: TGTGCCAGCGGGACGACGGTAAATGGCTACACCTTC. Protein product: CASGTTVNGYTF.

The rearrangement joins TRBV6-5 to TRBJ1-1, with D possibly matching TRBD1 (5 bases). This CDR3 region has 15 residues. Looked up from germline, CDR1 is MNHEY and CDR2 is SVGAGI. The germline V and J ends were trimmed by 5 bases and 3 bases, with 16 bases remaining between them. The CDR3 reads CASSGAPPRDTEAFF. The CDR3, as DNA: TGTGCCAGCAGTGGGGCCCCTCCTCGGGACACTGAAGCTTTCTTT.

This chain links TRBV6-5 with TRBJ2-3, with a possible D match to TRBD1 (6 bases). Per the germline V gene, CDR1 is MNHEY and CDR2 is SVGAGI. CDR3 length equals 14 residues. Trimming took off 9 bases at V and 2 bases at J, with 15 bases between the two ends. The CDR3 DNA reads as TGTGCCAGGCAAACGGGACACCTCACAGATACGCAGTATTTT. As protein: CARQTGHLTDTQYF.

The chain recombines TRBV7-8 with TRBJ2-3; 13 bases match TRBD2. V gave up 3 bases and J gave up 5 bases; unmatched junction bases: 5. Germline V CDR1 and CDR2: SGHVS, FQNEAQ. This CDR3 region has 16 residues. DNA of the CDR3: TGTGCCAGCAGCTTGGGGACTAGCGGGATAGGAGATACGCAGTATTTT. It translates to CASSLGTSGIGDTQYF.

The chain has TRBV27 and TRBJ2-7, with D unclear. V was clipped by 3 bases and J by 3 bases, with 9 bases between them. Germline V CDR1 and CDR2: MNHEY, SMNVEV (reference sequence). The CDR3 covers 13 residues. CDR3 nucleotides: TGTGCCAGCAGTTTTGGCAGAAACTACGAGCAGTACTTC. As protein: CASSFGRNYEQYF.

V is TRBV4-2 and J is TRBJ1-1, with unresolved D. V was pared by 1 base and J by 1 base, with 4 bases between. CDR3 length: 13 amino acids. The germline CDR1 and CDR2 sequences are LGHNA and YNFKEQ. This chain's CDR3 is CASSQVPNTEAFF. The CDR3 coding sequence is TGTGCCAGCAGCCAAGTCCCGAACACTGAAGCTTTCTTT.

This clone has just one count. The V and J genes are TRBV4-3 and TRBJ2-6; unclear D gene. V was clipped by 2 bases and J by 12 bases, with 14 bases between them. Germline CDR1 and CDR2: LGHNA and YSLEER. This CDR3 comprises 14 residues. The CDR3, as DNA: TGCGCCAGCAGCCAATCGGCCGACCCTGGCGTCCTGACTTTC. Amino acids: CASSQSADPGVLTF.

V usage is TRBV5-1 and J usage is TRBJ2-1, with TRBD2 matching 8 bases. The V segment lost 0 bases and the J segment 5 bases; nucleotides outside the gene matches: 7. The germline V gene encodes CDR1 SGHRS and CDR2 YFSETQ. This CDR3 spans 16 amino acids. The CDR3 nucleotides are TGCGCCAGCAGCTTGGTCCCTGCGGGAGGTCACAATGAGCAGTTCTTC. Its translation: CASSLVPAGGHNEQFF.

The chain uses TRBV6-5 and TRBJ1-4; maybe TRBD1 (6 bases). Germline assignment: CDR1 MNHEY and CDR2 SVGAGI. This CDR3 has 15 residues. Trimming took 7 bases from V and 7 from J, leaving 19 bases between them. In DNA, the CDR3 is TGTGCCAGCACAAAAGGCGGGGGGCTTCGTGAAAAACTGTTTTTT. Its translation is CASTKGGGLREKLFF.

The chain combines TRBV21-1 with TRBJ2-3; TRBD1, as called in the table, went unchecked against the DNA. TRBV21-1 is shown as a pseudogene. The CDR3 runs 16 residues. The CDR3 bases are TGTGCCAGCAGCAAAGGGACAGGGAAACTCACAGATACGCAGTATTTT. Translated, it gives CASSKGTGKLTDTQYF.

V and J are TRBV4-3 and TRBJ1-4; TRBD1 agrees at 11 bases. This CDR3 has 17 residues. Germline V gene data show CDR1 as LGHNA and CDR2 as YSLEER. J lost 8 bases, V lost 4 bases, and 12 bases had no gene match. Written as DNA, the CDR3 is TGCGCCAGCAGCCTATTGCAATTGGGACAGGGGGGCGAAAAACTGTTTTTT. Translating gives CASSLLQLGQGGEKLFF.

This clone counts as medium-sized. CDR3 nucleotide sequence: TGTGCCAGCAGCTTAAAAATCGACAGAGAAAGCCCCTACGAGCAGTACTTC. The encoded protein is CASSLKIDRESPYEQYF. This rearrangement joins TRBV7-3 to TRBJ2-7; maybe TRBD1 (5 bases). With 1 base removed from V and 2 bases from J, the gap between germline ends came to 18 bases. Germline V lookup: CDR1 SGHTA, CDR2 FQGTGA. The CDR3 totals 17 residues.

This clone has a single count. This sequence joins TRBV5-8 and TRBJ2-2; 10 positions match TRBD2. The germline V gene encodes CDR1 SGHTS and CDR2 YDEGEE. After removal of 1 base from V and 5 bases from J, the junction contained 2 bases not matched to a gene. CDR3 length equals 15 residues. This CDR3 reads CASSLKLAGTGELFF. CDR3 nucleotide sequence: TGTGCCAGCAGCTTGAAACTAGCGGGGACCGGGGAGCTGTTTTTT.

This clone was found a few times. The genes are TRBV30 and TRBJ2-5, with a tentative D call TRBD2 (6 bases). Between the trimmed V and J ends, which lost 3 bases and 5 bases, there was a span of 10 bases. CDR3 length equals 12 residues. CDR1 and CDR2 from the germline V gene are GTSNPN and SVGIG (reference sequence). Here the CDR3 DNA reads TGTGCCTGGAGGGGGCTAGCGGAGACCCAGTACTTC. It encodes CAWRGLAETQYF.

V is TRBV6-5 and J is TRBJ1-2; D remains unclear. The CDR3 is 13 amino acids. Trimming removed 4 bases from V and 2 bases from J, with 8 bases in between. Looked up from germline, CDR1 is MNHEY and CDR2 is SVGAGI. The CDR3 coding sequence is TGTGCCAGCAGTTGGCATCTGAACTATGGCTACACCTTC. Translated, it gives CASSWHLNYGYTF.

This chain connects TRBV29-1 to TRBJ2-4; 9 bases are shared with TRBD2. Germline V gene data show CDR1 as SQVTM and CDR2 as ANQGSEA. This CDR3 is 13 amino acids long. The CDR3 sequence: CSARGGAKNIQYF. CDR3 in DNA: TGCAGTGCGCGGGGGGGCGCCAAAAACATTCAGTACTTC.

The chain joins TRBV6-1 to TRBJ1-1; tentative D call: TRBD1 (6 bases). The CDR3 is made up of 15 amino acids. Trimming pared 5 bases from V and 0 bases from J, leaving 13 bases between. CDR1 is MNHNS and CDR2 is SASEGT in the germline V gene. For the CDR3, the DNA is TGTGCCAGCAGTCCACAGGGATCGTTGAACACTGAAGCTTTCTTT. This codes for CASSPQGSLNTEAFF.

J is TRBJ1-3 and V is TRBV5-1; D unclear. Germline CDR1 reads SGHRS; CDR2 reads YFSETQ. V was cut by 4 bases and J by 1 base, with 6 bases left in between. The CDR3 has 13 residues. The CDR3 nucleotides read TGCGCCAGCAGCCGTCAATCTGGAAACACCATATATTTT. It translates to CASSRQSGNTIYF.

The chain is built from TRBV7-9 and TRBJ2-7; TRBD2 matches at 9 bases. Per germline, CDR1 SEHNR and CDR2 FQNEAQ (reference sequence). With 4 bases clipped from V and 4 bases from J, the junction kept 17 bases outside the gene matches. CDR3 length: 18 residues. CDR3 loop: CASSSARRSGSGGYEQYF. In nucleotides, the CDR3 is TGTGCCAGCAGCTCTGCCAGACGTAGCGGGAGCGGAGGGTACGAGCAGTACTTC. The whole variable domain, remainder taken from reference TRBV7-9 and TRBJ2-7, is DTGVSQNPRHKITKRGQNVTFRCDPISEHNRLYWYRQTLGQGPEFLTYFQNEAQLEKSRLLSDRFSAERPKGSFSTLEIQRTEQGDSAMYLCASSSARRSGSGGYEQYFGPGTRLTVT.

The rearrangement links TRBV5-1 to TRBJ2-7, with TRBD1 matching over 8 bases. Germline CDR1 SGHRS, CDR2 YFSETQ. Trimming cost V 4 bases and J 6 bases; bases outside gene matches: 15. The CDR3 runs 16 residues. The CDR3 protein is CASSSQGAALSSEQYF. For the CDR3, the DNA is TGCGCCAGCAGCAGTCAGGGGGCGGCTCTGTCGAGCGAGCAGTACTTC.

This chain connects TRBV19 to TRBJ2-3; TRBD2 agrees at 8 bases. After removal of 1 base from V and 3 bases from J, the junction contained 3 bases not matched to a gene. The CDR3 covers 15 residues. CDR1 and CDR2 (germline): LNHDA, SQIVND (reference sequence). CDR3 DNA sequence: TGTGCCAGTAGTATAGCGGGGGGGCCGACAGATACGCAGTATTTT. It translates to CASSIAGGPTDTQYF.